Reported below is one T cell receptor (beta chain). Its antigen is not identified. This entry is derived from a study of T cell responses to AZD1222 COVID-19 vaccine. Measured with immunoSEQ multiplex PCR; TCRdb has only the in-frame clones, and not every one. The table records about 86,000 clones, 70% to 90% of them present only once. Study outcomes and limitations: Increased Spike-specific TCR breadth and depth were observed after two AZD1222 doses. Repertoire collection took place solely once the T cell response had peaked. Dominant at 160-218 and 743-854, vaccine-associated CD4 TCRs also spanned spike.

Germline-derived CDR1 and CDR2 are MNHNY and SVGAGI (reference sequence). Trimming took 0 bases from V and 1 from J, leaving 6 bases between them. The CDR3 consists of 14 residues. The chain has TRBV6-6 and TRBJ1-1; unclear D gene. The clonotype originates from an adult in good health. The sequencing here drew on peripheral blood, taken on day 0 of AZD1222 vaccination. CDR3: CASSYSAKNTEAFF. DNA of the CDR3: TGTGCCAGCAGTTACTCGGCCAAGAACACTGAAGCTTTCTTT.